This TCR beta chain is from a study of human versus mouse CDR3 diversity and MHC coevolution. The CDR3 runs 15 residues. Germline V gene data show CDR1 as SGDLS and CDR2 as YYNGEE. J lost 4 bases, V lost 4 bases, and 6 bases had no gene match. Turning to this clone: The antigen remains unidentified.

Notes on the study in general: About 1.6 million TCR beta clonotypes were estimated for humans, the largest repertoire.

Measured with immunoSEQ multiplex PCR; TCRdb has only the in-frame clones, and not every one. The repertoire holds tens of thousands of clones, with 85% to 95% as singletons. The chain links TRBV9 to TRBJ2-1, with 9 nucleotides matching TRBD1. The sample was naive CD4+ T cells from blood. The sample's subset: CD45RO-negative CD62L-positive naive CD4 T cells. This receptor was taken from a person aged 30-70 years in good health. The CDR3, as DNA: TGTGCCAGCAGCCTCACAGGGACAGGGTACAATGAGCAGTTCTTC. Amino acids: CASSLTGTGYNEQFF.